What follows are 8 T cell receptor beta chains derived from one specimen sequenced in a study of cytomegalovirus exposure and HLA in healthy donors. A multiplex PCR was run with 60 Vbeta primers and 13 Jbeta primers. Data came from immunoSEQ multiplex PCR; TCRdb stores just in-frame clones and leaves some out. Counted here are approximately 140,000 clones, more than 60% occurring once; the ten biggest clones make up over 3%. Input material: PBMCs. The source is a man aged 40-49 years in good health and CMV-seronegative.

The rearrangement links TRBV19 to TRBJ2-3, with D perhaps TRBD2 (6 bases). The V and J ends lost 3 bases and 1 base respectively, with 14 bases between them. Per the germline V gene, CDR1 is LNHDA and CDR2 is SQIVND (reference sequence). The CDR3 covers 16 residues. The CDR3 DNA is TGTGCCAGTAGTATTGGGACCCCGGGGGGCACAGATACGCAGTATTTT. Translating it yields CASSIGTPGGTDTQYF.

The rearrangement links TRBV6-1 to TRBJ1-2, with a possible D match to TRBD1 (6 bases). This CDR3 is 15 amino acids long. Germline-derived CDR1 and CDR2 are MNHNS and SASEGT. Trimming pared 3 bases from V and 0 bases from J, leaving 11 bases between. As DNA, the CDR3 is TGTGCCAGCAGTGAGGGGGGGGCCCCTAACTATGGCTACACCTTC. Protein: CASSEGGAPNYGYTF.

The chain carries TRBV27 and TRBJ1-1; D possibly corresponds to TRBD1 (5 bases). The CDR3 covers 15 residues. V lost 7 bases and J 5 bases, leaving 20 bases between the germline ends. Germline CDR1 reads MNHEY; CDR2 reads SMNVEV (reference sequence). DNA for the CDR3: TGTGCCAGCAATTCCTGGACTACCCGGGGGACTGAAGCTTTCTTT. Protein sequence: CASNSWTTRGTEAFF.

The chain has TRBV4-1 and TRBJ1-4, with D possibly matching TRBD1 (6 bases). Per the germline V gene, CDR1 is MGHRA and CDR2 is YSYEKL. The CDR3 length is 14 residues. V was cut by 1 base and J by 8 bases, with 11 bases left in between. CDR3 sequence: CASSQGTELEKLFF. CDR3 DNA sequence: TGCGCCAGCAGCCAAGGGACAGAATTAGAAAAACTGTTTTTT.

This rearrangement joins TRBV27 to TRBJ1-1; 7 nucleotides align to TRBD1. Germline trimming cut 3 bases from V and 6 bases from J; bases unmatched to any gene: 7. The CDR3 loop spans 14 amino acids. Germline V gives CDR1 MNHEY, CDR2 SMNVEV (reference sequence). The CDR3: CASSFADRDPEAFF. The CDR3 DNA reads TGTGCCAGCAGTTTTGCAGACAGGGACCCTGAAGCTTTCTTT.

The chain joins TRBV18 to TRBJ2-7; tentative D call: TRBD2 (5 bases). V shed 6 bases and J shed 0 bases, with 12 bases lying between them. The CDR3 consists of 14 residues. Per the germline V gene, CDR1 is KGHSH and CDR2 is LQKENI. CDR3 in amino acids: CASSHTGSSYEQYF. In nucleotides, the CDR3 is TGTGCCAGCTCCCACACGGGGAGCTCCTACGAGCAGTACTTC.

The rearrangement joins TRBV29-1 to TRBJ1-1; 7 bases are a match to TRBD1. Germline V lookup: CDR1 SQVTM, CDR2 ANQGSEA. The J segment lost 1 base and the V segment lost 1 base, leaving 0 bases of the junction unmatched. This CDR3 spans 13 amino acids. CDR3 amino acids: CSVEGQGNTEAFF. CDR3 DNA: TGCAGCGTTGAAGGACAGGGGAACACTGAAGCTTTCTTT.

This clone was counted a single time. The CDR3 here is CASSLIGATNEKLFF. As DNA, the CDR3 is TGCGCCAGCAGCTTGATTGGAGCAACTAATGAAAAACTGTTTTTT. J is TRBJ1-4 and V is TRBV5-1, with unresolved D. This CDR3 has 15 residues. V was clipped by 1 base and J by 0 bases, with 7 bases between them. Germline lookup yields CDR1 SGHRS and CDR2 YFSETQ.